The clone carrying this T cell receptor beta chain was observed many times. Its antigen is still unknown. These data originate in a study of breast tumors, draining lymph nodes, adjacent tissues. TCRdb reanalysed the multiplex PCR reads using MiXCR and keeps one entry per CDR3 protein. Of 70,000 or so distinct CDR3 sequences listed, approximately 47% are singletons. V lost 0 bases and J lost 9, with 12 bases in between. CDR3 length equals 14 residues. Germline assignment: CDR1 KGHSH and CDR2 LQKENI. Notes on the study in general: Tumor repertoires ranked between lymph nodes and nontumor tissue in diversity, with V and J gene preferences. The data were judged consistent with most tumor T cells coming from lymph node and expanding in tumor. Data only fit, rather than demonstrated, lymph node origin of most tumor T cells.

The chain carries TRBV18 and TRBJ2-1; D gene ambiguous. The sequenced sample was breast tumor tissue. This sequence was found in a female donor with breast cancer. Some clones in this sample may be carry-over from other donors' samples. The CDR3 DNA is TGTGCCAGCTCACCACCGTTCGTGGGCGGTGAGCAGTTCTTC. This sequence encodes CASSPPFVGGEQFF.